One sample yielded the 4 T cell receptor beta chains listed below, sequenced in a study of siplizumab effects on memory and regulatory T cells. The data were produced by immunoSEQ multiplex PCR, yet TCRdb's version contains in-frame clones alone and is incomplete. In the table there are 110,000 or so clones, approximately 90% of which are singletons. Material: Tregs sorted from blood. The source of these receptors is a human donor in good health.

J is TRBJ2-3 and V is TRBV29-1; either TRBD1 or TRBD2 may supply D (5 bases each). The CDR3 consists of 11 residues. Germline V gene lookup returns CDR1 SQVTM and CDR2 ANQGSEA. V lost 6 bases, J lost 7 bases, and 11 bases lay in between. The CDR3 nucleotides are TGCAGCGTCGAGGGGAAGAATACGCAGTATTTT. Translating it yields CSVEGKNTQYF.

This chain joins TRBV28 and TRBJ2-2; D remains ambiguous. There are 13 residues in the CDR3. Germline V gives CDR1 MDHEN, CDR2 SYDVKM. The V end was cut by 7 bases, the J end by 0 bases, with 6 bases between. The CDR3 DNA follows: TGTGCCAGCATGGCAGCGAACACCGGGGAGCTGTTTTTT. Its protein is CASMAANTGELFF. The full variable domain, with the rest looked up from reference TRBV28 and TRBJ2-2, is DVKVTQSSRYLVKRTGEKVFLECVQDMDHENMFWYRQDPGLGLRLIYFSYDVKMKEKGDIPEGYSVSREKKERFSLILESASTNQTSMYLCASMAANTGELFFGEGSRLTVL.

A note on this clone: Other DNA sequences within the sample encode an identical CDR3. This CDR3 is CASSSSGGYEQYF. DNA for the CDR3: TGTGCCAGCAGCTCAAGCGGGGGCTACGAGCAGTACTTC. V and J are TRBV7-2 and TRBJ2-7; 8 bases map to TRBD2. V lost 4 bases, J lost 3 bases, and 2 bases stayed unmatched. The CDR3 runs to 13 residues. CDR1 SGHTA and CDR2 FQGNSA come from the germline V gene.

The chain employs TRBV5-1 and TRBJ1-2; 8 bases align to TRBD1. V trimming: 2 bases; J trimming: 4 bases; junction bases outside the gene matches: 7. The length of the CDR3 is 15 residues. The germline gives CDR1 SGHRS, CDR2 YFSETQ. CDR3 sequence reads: CASSFGQGSGYGYTF. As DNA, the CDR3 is TGCGCCAGCAGCTTCGGACAGGGATCCGGCTATGGCTACACCTTC.